The present T cell receptor (beta chain) was sequenced within a study of T-cell memory formation after mild COVID-19 (dated by TCRdb to the early 2020s). The study in broad terms: TCR sequence clusters from the two donors were found to be largely donor specific. The cohort comprised two young, previously healthy adult volunteers, one female and one male. T-cell clones expanding and contracting after mild COVID-19 in two donors were tracked by longitudinal TCRalpha and TCRbeta repertoire sequencing.

The germline V gene sets CDR1 to SGHTA and CDR2 to FQGNSA. From cysteine to phenylalanine, the CDR3 is 14 amino acids long. Only CDR3 DNA remains: 42 bases, in frame from the first base. V was cut back by 4 bases and J by 8 bases, leaving a gap of 14 bases between them. The investigation overall reported the following: From day 15 to 85, contracting clones showed balanced CD4/CD8 phenotypes, whereas a second wave of clones that expanded from day 15 to 37 leaned towards CD4+. Contracting CD4+ clones were located mainly in the CM and EM memory subsets, whereas CD8+ clones were found to be enriched in EMRA. Some responding clones were detected in pre-infection memory, which suggested that pre-existing cross-reactive memory T cells had joined the SARS-CoV-2 response. The study included only a couple of mild cases, and larger cohorts that include severe cases with pre-infection samples were judged to be necessary. SARS-CoV-2 specificity of the second-wave clones peaking on day 37 was not confirmed.

Instrument used: Illumina NovaSeq 6000. TCRalpha and TCRbeta cDNA libraries were constructed by 5'RACE with constant-segment primers, with sample barcodes and unique molecular identifiers being introduced. RNA was extracted from every sample with Trizol reagent. The libraries were amplified in two PCR steps, and the second step added a second sample barcode and Illumina TruSeq adapters. The libraries were sequenced on an Illumina NovaSeq using 2 x 150 bp paired-end reads. The source study handled its data this way. Demultiplexing of reads and collapsing into UMI-guided consensus sequences were performed with migec v1.2.7. With mixcr v2.1.11, UMI consensuses were aligned to TRA and TRB V and J templates and assembled into clonotypes. Clonotypes were classified as expanded or contracted when called significant by both edgeR and NoisET, with noise models trained on biological replicates. For edgeR calls, the cutoffs were a false discovery rate-adjusted p below 0.01 and a log2 fold-change threshold of 1. As an exploratory analysis of dynamics, max-normalized trajectories of the 1000 most abundant clonotypes were examined with PCA combined with hierarchical clustering. Separately sequenced CD4+ and CD8+ repertoires were used to assign a CD4 or CD8 phenotype to each responding clone. TCRdb cleaned the public reads at Q25 with fastp, built clones with MiXCR and kept in-frame beta chains. Each CDR3 protein appears once, grouped with its most common genes and DNA. For this entry, the V and J calls and clone size follow TCRdb and not the study's own pipeline. The sample table lists about 470,000 distinct CDR3 sequences, 20% to 30% of them with a count of one. The ten top clones hold under 15% of the sample.

Ficoll-Paque density gradient centrifugation was the method used to isolate PBMCs. Turning to this clonotype: Its antigen remains unidentified. The sample holds no much larger clone one base away, and base qualities are not on file.

Source material: PBMCs or a T cell subset sorted from them (not recorded which). This sequence was found in an adult woman who had mild COVID-19 (a few samples of this study predate the infection). The sample titles of this study are shuffled in the database, so cell type and time point are left out; the donor was told from shared clones. The chain employs TRBV7-2 and TRBJ2-2; the D gene assignment is ambiguous. The CDR3 reads CASSSRVSWGELFF. Here is the DNA: TGTGCCAGCAGCTCCCGGGTCTCGTGGGGGGAGCTGTTTTTT.